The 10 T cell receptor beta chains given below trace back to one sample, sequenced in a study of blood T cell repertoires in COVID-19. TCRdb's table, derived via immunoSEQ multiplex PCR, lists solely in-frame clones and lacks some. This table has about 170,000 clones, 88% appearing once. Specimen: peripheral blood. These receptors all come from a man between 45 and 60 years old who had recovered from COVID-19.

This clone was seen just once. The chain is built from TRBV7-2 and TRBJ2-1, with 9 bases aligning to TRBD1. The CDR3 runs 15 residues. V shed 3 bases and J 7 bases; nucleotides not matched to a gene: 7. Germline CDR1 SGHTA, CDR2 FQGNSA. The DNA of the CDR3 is TGTGCCAGCAGCTTCGAGACAGGGGGTTGGAATGAGCAGTTCTTC. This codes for CASSFETGGWNEQFF.

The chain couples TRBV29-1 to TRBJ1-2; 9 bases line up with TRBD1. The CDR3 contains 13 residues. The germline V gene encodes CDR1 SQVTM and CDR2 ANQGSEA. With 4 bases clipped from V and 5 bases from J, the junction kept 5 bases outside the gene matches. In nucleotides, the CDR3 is TGCAGCGTTGGGGGGGACAGGGAGTATGGCTACACCTTC. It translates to CSVGGDREYGYTF. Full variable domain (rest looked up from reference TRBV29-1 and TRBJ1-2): SAVISQKPSRDICQRGTSLTIQCQVDSQVTMMFWYRQQPGQSLTLIATANQGSEATYESGFVIDKFPISRPNLTFSTLTVSNMSPEDSSIYLCSVGGDREYGYTFGSGTRLTVV.

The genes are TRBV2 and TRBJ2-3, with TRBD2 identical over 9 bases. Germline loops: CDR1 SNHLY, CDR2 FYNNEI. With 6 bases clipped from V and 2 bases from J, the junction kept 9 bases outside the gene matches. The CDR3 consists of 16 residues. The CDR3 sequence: CASRRVAGAHTDTQYF. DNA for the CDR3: TGTGCCAGCAGGCGGGTAGCGGGAGCCCACACAGATACGCAGTATTTT.

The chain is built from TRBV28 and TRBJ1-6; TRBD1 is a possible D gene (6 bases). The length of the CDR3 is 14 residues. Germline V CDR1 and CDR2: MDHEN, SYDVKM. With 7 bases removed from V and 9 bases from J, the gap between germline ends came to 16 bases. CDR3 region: CASTQGGGTSPLHF. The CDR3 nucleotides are TGTGCCAGCACTCAAGGCGGGGGCACTTCACCCCTCCACTTT.

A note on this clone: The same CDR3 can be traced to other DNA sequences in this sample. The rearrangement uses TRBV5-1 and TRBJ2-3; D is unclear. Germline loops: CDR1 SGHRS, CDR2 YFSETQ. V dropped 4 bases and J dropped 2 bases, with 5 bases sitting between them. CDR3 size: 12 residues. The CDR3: CASSQSTDTQYF. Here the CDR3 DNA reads TGCGCCAGCAGCCAGTCCACAGATACGCAGTATTTT.

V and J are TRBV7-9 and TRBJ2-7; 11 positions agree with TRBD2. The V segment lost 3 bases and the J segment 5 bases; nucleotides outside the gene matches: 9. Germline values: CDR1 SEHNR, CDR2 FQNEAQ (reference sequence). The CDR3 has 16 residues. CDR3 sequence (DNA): TGTGCCAGCAGCTTCCCTAGCGGGGGGCTCCCAGACGAGCAGTACTTC. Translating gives CASSFPSGGLPDEQYF.

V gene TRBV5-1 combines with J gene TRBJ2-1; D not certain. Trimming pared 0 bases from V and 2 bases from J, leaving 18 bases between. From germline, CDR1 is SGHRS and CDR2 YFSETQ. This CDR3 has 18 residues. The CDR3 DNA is TGCGCCAGCAGCTTGGCCTTTGGCGGAGCGAGGACCTACAATGAGCAGTTCTTC. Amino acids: CASSLAFGGARTYNEQFF.

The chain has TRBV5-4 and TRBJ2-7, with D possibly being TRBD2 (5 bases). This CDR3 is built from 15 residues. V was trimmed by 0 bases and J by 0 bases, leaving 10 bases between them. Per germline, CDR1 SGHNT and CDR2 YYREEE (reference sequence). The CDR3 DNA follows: TGTGCCAGCAGCTTGGAAGGAGGACGCTCCTACGAGCAGTACTTC. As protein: CASSLEGGRSYEQYF. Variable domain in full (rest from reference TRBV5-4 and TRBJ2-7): ETGVTQSPTHLIKTRGQQVTLRCSSQSGHNTVSWYQQALGQGPQFIFQYYREEENGRGNFPPRFSGLQFPNYSSELNVNALELDDSALYLCASSLEGGRSYEQYFGPGTRLTVT.

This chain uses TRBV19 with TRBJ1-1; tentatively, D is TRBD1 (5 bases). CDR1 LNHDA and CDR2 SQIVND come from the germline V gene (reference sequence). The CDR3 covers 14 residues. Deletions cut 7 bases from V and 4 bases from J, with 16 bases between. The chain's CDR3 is CASTTSGVGTEAFF. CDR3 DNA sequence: TGTGCCAGTACCACCTCGGGGGTAGGCACTGAAGCTTTCTTT.

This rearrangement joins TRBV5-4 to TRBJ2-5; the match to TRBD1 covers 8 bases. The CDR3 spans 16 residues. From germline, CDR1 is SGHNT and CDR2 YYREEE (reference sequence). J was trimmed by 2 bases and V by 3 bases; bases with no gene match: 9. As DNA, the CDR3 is TGTGCCAGCAGCTCACAGACAGGGGAATGGCAAGAGACCCAGTACTTC. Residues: CASSSQTGEWQETQYF.